Shown below are 20 T cell receptor beta chains from a single sample sequenced in a study of blood T cell repertoires in COVID-19. The method was immunoSEQ multiplex PCR; TCRdb's version includes in-frame clones alone and lacks a portion of them. The data hold about 200,000 clones, with approximately 90% observed a single time. Sequencing was performed on peripheral blood. Receptor source: a woman between 50 and 59 years old with COVID-19, enrolled during active disease.

The V gene is TRBV25-1, the J gene TRBJ2-6, with D maybe TRBD1 (6 bases). The CDR3 has 18 amino acids. Germline V gene data show CDR1 as MGHDK and CDR2 as SYGVNS. V lost 7 bases and J lost 0, with 19 bases in between. The CDR3 is CASTTLGGQLSGANVLTF. Here the CDR3 DNA reads TGTGCCAGCACCACCCTAGGGGGACAACTCTCTGGGGCCAACGTCCTGACTTTC.

The CDR3 is CASTTVYGNQPQHF. The CDR3 nucleotides read TGTGCCAGCACCACAGTCTATGGTAATCAGCCCCAGCATTTT. V and J are TRBV6-5 and TRBJ1-5; D ambiguous. CDR3 length: 14 amino acids. Germline V gene sequence: CDR1 MNHEY, CDR2 SVGAGI. The V end was cut by 7 bases, the J end by 4 bases, with 14 bases between.

The V and J genes are TRBV3-1 (or the pseudogene TRBV3-2) and TRBJ2-2; D may be TRBD2 (6 bases). The CDR3 has 18 residues. CDR1 is LGHDT, CDR2 YNNKEL, per germline (reference sequence). Trimming stripped 4 bases from V and 4 bases from J, with 22 bases between. The CDR3 region is CASSLILGRGLLTGELFF. The CDR3 DNA sequence: TGTGCCAGCAGCCTTATCCTCGGGCGGGGACTCCTCACCGGGGAGCTGTTTTTT.

The chain combines TRBV15 with TRBJ2-7; a possible D gene is TRBD2 (7 bases). The V end was cut by 7 bases, the J end by 5 bases, with 18 bases between. CDR3 length equals 14 residues. Germline assignment: CDR1 LNHNV and CDR2 YYDKDF (reference sequence). CDR3 DNA: TGTGCCACCACCCCCGGGGGGACAAATCACGAGCAGTACTTC. This codes for CATTPGGTNHEQYF.

This chain links TRBV19 with TRBJ2-7, with TRBD2 as a possible D gene (6 bases). Germline values: CDR1 LNHDA, CDR2 SQIVND (reference sequence). The CDR3 is made up of 11 amino acids. Trimming shortened V by 4 bases and J by 5 bases, and 6 bases separated the two germline ends. The CDR3 nucleotides read TGTGCCAGTAGTACTAGCGACGAGCAGTACTTC. Residues: CASSTSDEQYF.

CDR3 DNA: TGTGCCAGCAGCCTAGTGAAATCACCCCTCCACTTT. Translation: CASSLVKSPLHF. The chain couples TRBV3-1 (or the pseudogene TRBV3-2) to TRBJ1-6; D is undetermined. Germline V gives CDR1 LGHDT, CDR2 YNNKEL (reference sequence). The V and J ends lost 4 bases and 10 bases respectively, with 8 bases between them. This CDR3 is built from 12 residues.

The chain uses TRBV27 and TRBJ1-5; TRBD1 agrees at 7 bases. CDR1 and CDR2 from the germline V gene are MNHEY and SMNVEV (reference sequence). The CDR3 spans 15 residues. Germline trimming cut 0 bases from V and 5 bases from J; bases unmatched to any gene: 4. The CDR3 reads CASSLSTGIYQPQHF. The DNA for the CDR3 is TGTGCCAGCAGTTTATCGACAGGGATTTATCAGCCCCAGCATTTT.

The chain carries TRBV28 and TRBJ1-5; a possible D gene is TRBD1 (5 bases). The CDR3 totals 14 residues. Germline values: CDR1 MDHEN, CDR2 SYDVKM. V lost 7 bases and J lost 2, with 12 bases in between. CDR3 in DNA: TGTGCCAGCATCCTCCACAGGCGCAATCAGCCCCAGCATTTT. It translates to CASILHRRNQPQHF.

This sequence joins TRBV27 and TRBJ1-6, with 9 positions matching TRBD1. Trimming took 2 bases from V and 15 from J; bases not matched to a gene: 14. The V gene's germline CDR1 is MNHEY and CDR2 SMNVEV (reference sequence). This CDR3 is 16 amino acids long. CDR3 in DNA: TGTGCCAGCAGTTTACCGGGACAGGGCTTATTGAAGGGCCTCCACTTT. This gives the protein CASSLPGQGLLKGLHF.

The gene calls are TRBV5-1 and TRBJ2-1; 12 bases match TRBD2. The length of the CDR3 is 16 residues. Germline CDR1 is SGHRS and CDR2 is YFSETQ. Germline trimming cut 5 bases from V and 0 bases from J; bases unmatched to any gene: 3. Written as DNA, the CDR3 is TGCGCCAGCAGAACTAGCGGGGGGACCTCCTACAATGAGCAGTTCTTC. As protein: CASRTSGGTSYNEQFF.

The J gene is TRBJ1-5, the V gene TRBV5-1; D perhaps matches TRBD1 (6 bases). The CDR3 totals 15 residues. The V gene lost 4 bases and the J gene lost 6 bases, with 17 bases spanning the gap. Per germline, CDR1 SGHRS and CDR2 YFSETQ. This chain's CDR3 is CASSPLGGVGQPQHF. CDR3 in DNA: TGCGCCAGCAGCCCGCTAGGGGGAGTTGGTCAGCCCCAGCATTTT.

The J gene is TRBJ2-3, the V gene TRBV7-8; D might be TRBD2 (5 bases). The CDR3 totals 15 residues. Germline values: CDR1 SGHVS, CDR2 FQNEAQ. V dropped 9 bases and J dropped 1 base, with 17 bases sitting between them. The CDR3 DNA is TGTGCCAGTTTACGAGGGAGTTGGGGCACAGATACGCAGTATTTT. This translates into CASLRGSWGTDTQYF.

The chain is built from TRBV20-1 and TRBJ1-5, with D possibly matching TRBD1 (5 bases). This CDR3 has 11 residues. CDR1 is DFQATT and CDR2 is SNEGSKA in the germline V gene (reference sequence). V was shortened by 5 bases and J by 11 bases, with 13 bases between the two germline ends. In DNA form, the CDR3 reads TGCAGTGCTCGAGGGAAGGGGTCCCAGCATTTT. Translated, it gives CSARGKGSQHF.

The genes are TRBV3-1 (or the pseudogene TRBV3-2) and TRBJ2-5, with 10 bases matching TRBD1. Trimming cost V 3 bases and J 5 bases; bases outside gene matches: 6. Per the germline V gene, CDR1 is LGHDT and CDR2 is YNNKEL (reference sequence). The CDR3 extends over 15 amino acids. CDR3 in amino acids: CASSHRDRGGETQYF. The DNA of the CDR3 is TGTGCCAGCAGCCACCGGGACAGGGGAGGGGAGACCCAGTACTTC.

The CDR3 DNA sequence: TGTGCCAGCAGCCAAAGGGGTTCCGGGGAGCTGTTTTTT. Translation: CASSQRGSGELFF. The chain joins TRBV14 to TRBJ2-2, with D possibly being TRBD1 (5 bases). Trimming removed 2 bases from V and 6 bases from J, with 7 bases in between. CDR3 length: 13 amino acids. Per the germline V gene, CDR1 is SGHDN and CDR2 is FVKESK.

This clone has more than one count but fewer than ten. V usage is TRBV15 and J usage is TRBJ2-2; TRBD1 matches 8 bases. From germline, CDR1 is LNHNV and CDR2 YYDKDF (reference sequence). The CDR3 loop spans 15 amino acids. Trimming took 6 bases from V and 4 from J; bases not matched to a gene: 7. In DNA form, the CDR3 reads TGTGCCACCAGGAAGGGACAGGCAATCACCGGGGAGCTGTTTTTT. Translation: CATRKGQAITGELFF.

This clone was seen only once. CDR3 residues: CASSQDSVPNQPQHF. Here the CDR3 DNA reads TGTGCCAGTAGTCAGGACTCAGTCCCGAATCAGCCCCAGCATTTT. The genes are TRBV19 and TRBJ1-5, with D unclear. V was cut by 5 bases and J by 4 bases, with 15 bases left in between. Looked up from germline, CDR1 is LNHDA and CDR2 is SQIVND (reference sequence). This CDR3 has 15 residues.

This clone appeared a single time. DNA for the CDR3: TGCGCCAGCAGCTTACAGACAGGCTATGGCTACACCTTC. Encoded protein: CASSLQTGYGYTF. The rearrangement links TRBV5-1 to TRBJ1-2, with D perhaps TRBD1 (6 bases). V was clipped by 2 bases and J by 4 bases, with 9 bases between them. CDR1 and CDR2 (germline): SGHRS, YFSETQ. The CDR3 runs to 13 residues.

This chain uses TRBV19 with TRBJ2-1, with 14 bases matching TRBD2. The CDR3 has 20 amino acids. Germline V CDR1 and CDR2: LNHDA, SQIVND (reference sequence). The ends lost 3 bases at V and 4 bases at J; junction bases unmatched: 14. The CDR3, as DNA: TGTGCCAGTAGTATCGGACTAGCGGGGGGCCTCACCCACGCTTACAATGAGCAGTTCTTC. This encodes CASSIGLAGGLTHAYNEQFF. Together with reference TRBV19 and TRBJ2-1, the CDR3 gives the full variable domain: DGGITQSPKYLFRKEGQNVTLSCEQNLNHDAMYWYRQDPGQGLRLIYYSQIVNDFQKGDIAEGYSVSREKKESFPLTVTSAQKNPTAFYLCASSIGLAGGLTHAYNEQFFGPGTRLTVL.

V is TRBV11-2 and J is TRBJ2-7, with D possibly being TRBD1 (6 bases). The CDR3 covers 17 residues. Germline V gene data show CDR1 as SGHAT and CDR2 as FQNNGV. The V end lost 5 bases, the J end lost 0 bases, and 20 bases lay between the germline ends. CDR3 region: CASSPPPGTWSSYEQYV. In DNA, the CDR3 is TGTGCCAGCAGCCCCCCCCCGGGGACATGGAGCTCCTACGAGCAGTACGTC.